This T cell receptor beta chain was found in a study of blood T cells in healthy people across ages. The CDR3 is 16 amino acids. Germline values: CDR1 SGDLS, CDR2 YYNGEE. V shed 0 bases, J shed 4 bases, and the junction held 6 bases outside the gene matches. On this clonotype itself: The antigen is unknown.

Alongside a J-beta primer mix, a sample-barcoded 5' primer served in a second PCR lasting roughly 7 to 11 cycles. MiXCR was run by TCRdb on the 5' RACE reads, yielding one entry per CDR3 protein. The sample contains more than 650,000 distinct CDR3 sequences, about a fifth of which appear only once. General observations from the study: Unknown donor CMV status possibly confounded expanded clonotype changes. While age rose, TCR beta diversity per million T cells dropped in a roughly linear way.

The sample consisted of blood. The sequence was collected from a man between 65 and 85 years old in good health. The rearrangement joins TRBV9 to TRBJ2-2, with 7 positions matching TRBD2. The CDR3, as DNA: TGTGCCAGCAGCGTAGTGAGCGGGGCTCCCACCGGGGAGCTGTTTTTT. Its translation: CASSVVSGAPTGELFF.